This paragraph reports one T cell receptor beta chain. Its antigen remains unknown. The sample originates from a study of early T cells in non-severe SARS-CoV-2 infection. Study details: The sequenced material was bulk RNA from unsorted whole blood, and its chains were unpaired. The study, taken as a whole, reports: VDJdb matching, biased toward anti-spike CD8 responses, missed private and CD4 specificities.

Unique molecular identifiers were added to individual cDNA molecules. TCRdb redid the calling of the 5' RACE reads with MiXCR, one entry per CDR3 protein. The sample carries around 61,000 distinct CDR3 sequences, over 12% recorded once. The clonotype comes from an adult who was a healthcare worker with PCR-confirmed SARS-CoV-2 infection or an uninfected control (not recorded which). Sequencing used whole blood, obtained at baseline.

CDR3 in amino acids: CASSLQFRVPTYEQYF. The DNA of the CDR3 is TGTGCCAGCAGTTTACAGTTCAGGGTTCCCACCTACGAGCAGTACTTC. V is TRBV28 and J is TRBJ2-7; the D gene is possibly TRBD1 (5 bases). The CDR3 length is 16 residues. Trimming stripped 2 bases from V and 2 bases from J, with 16 bases between. CDR1 is MDHEN, CDR2 SYDVKM, per germline.